Shown below are 22 T cell receptor beta chains from a single sample sequenced in a study of blood T cell repertoires in COVID-19. Using immunoSEQ multiplex PCR, the repertoire was profiled, and TCRdb retains in-frame clones only, with some absent. Among about 260,000 clones listed, 86% were seen once. Input material: peripheral blood. All receptors come from a man aged 18 to 30 with active or convalescent COVID-19.

This clone was seen repeatedly, ten times or more. Germline and junction disagree at one end, which may indicate a read error. The rearrangement joins TRBV29-1 to TRBJ1-1, with 7 nucleotides matching TRBD1. CDR1 and CDR2 from the germline V gene are SQVTM and ANQGSEA. This CDR3 has 13 amino acids. The chain's CDR3 is CSIERTTGNEAFF. The DNA of the CDR3 is TGCAGCATTGAGCGGACGACAGGGAATGAAGCTTTCTTT.

The chain links TRBV28 to TRBJ2-3; TRBD1 matches at 9 bases. The CDR3 has 16 residues. Germline CDR1 is MDHEN and CDR2 is SYDVKM. V shed 4 bases and J 6 bases; nucleotides not matched to a gene: 11. CDR3: CASSYPTGGSSDTQYF. CDR3 DNA: TGTGCCAGCAGTTACCCGACAGGGGGATCGTCCGATACGCAGTATTTT.

The V call is TRBV11-1, the J call TRBJ2-7; TRBD2 is a possible D gene (6 bases). This CDR3 has 15 residues. V dropped 7 bases and J dropped 7 bases, with 23 bases sitting between them. In germline, CDR1 is SGHAT, CDR2 FQDESV (reference sequence). The DNA for the CDR3 is TGTGCCAGCACCCCTAAGGAGGGAACAACCGGGGAGCAGTACTTC. Its protein product is CASTPKEGTTGEQYF.

CDR3: CASSARTSGPHTDTQYF. Written as DNA, the CDR3 is TGTGCCAGCAGCGCCCGGACTAGCGGACCCCACACAGATACGCAGTATTTT. The chain employs TRBV9 and TRBJ2-3; 10 bases are shared with TRBD2. The V gene's germline CDR1 is SGDLS and CDR2 YYNGEE. The CDR3 extends over 17 amino acids. The trim removed 3 bases at V and 2 bases at J, leaving 9 bases unmatched.

This clone was recorded only once. The V gene is TRBV29-1, the J gene TRBJ2-2, with D possibly TRBD1 on 7 matching bases. The V end lost 7 bases, the J end lost 4 bases, and 16 bases lay between the germline ends. This CDR3 is 14 amino acids long. The germline V gene has CDR1 SQVTM and CDR2 ANQGSEA. The CDR3 here is CSAGGGAGTGELFF. The CDR3 coding sequence is TGCAGCGCAGGAGGGGGCGCGGGCACCGGGGAGCTGTTTTTT.

The V call is TRBV28, the J call TRBJ1-6; D gene unclear. V gave up 4 bases and J gave up 7 bases, with 11 bases separating them. The V gene's germline CDR1 is MDHEN and CDR2 SYDVKM. The CDR3 runs to 14 residues. The CDR3 here is CASSYPGPNSPLHF. DNA for the CDR3: TGTGCCAGCAGTTATCCAGGTCCGAATTCACCCCTCCACTTT.

J is TRBJ2-3 and V is TRBV10-3; D is possibly TRBD1 (5 bases). Looked up from germline, CDR1 is ENHRY and CDR2 is SYGVKD. The CDR3 loop spans 18 amino acids. Trimming took off 11 bases at V and 0 bases at J, with 27 bases between the two ends. The CDR3 DNA follows: TGTGCCGTGCGTTGGGGCGAGACTGGGGTTACTAGCACAGATACGCAGTATTTT. Translation gives CAVRWGETGVTSTDTQYF.

The V and J genes are TRBV5-4 and TRBJ1-5; D remains unclear. This CDR3 spans 15 amino acids. Germline V lookup: CDR1 SGHNT, CDR2 YYREEE (reference sequence). V lost 0 bases to trimming and J lost 2 bases, with 9 bases between them. The CDR3 here is CASSLARWGNQPQHF. The CDR3 nucleotides are TGTGCCAGCAGCTTGGCCAGGTGGGGCAATCAGCCCCAGCATTTT.

This chain joins TRBV12-3 or TRBV12-4 and TRBJ2-2; tentatively, D is TRBD1 (5 bases). The CDR3 is made up of 13 amino acids. The V and J ends lost 5 bases and 6 bases respectively, with 10 bases between them. The CDR3 region has the DNA TGTGCCAGCAGTGATGGGGCGTCCGGGGAGCTGTTTTTT. Amino acid sequence: CASSDGASGELFF.

The chain joins TRBV5-6 to TRBJ2-7, with D perhaps TRBD2 (5 bases). V lost 6 bases to trimming and J lost 2 bases, with 12 bases between them. Germline V gene sequence: CDR1 SGHDT, CDR2 YYEEEE. The length of the CDR3 is 13 residues. In nucleotides, the CDR3 is TGTGCCAGCAAAACGGGAAGTCCCTACGAGCAGTACTTC. Its translation is CASKTGSPYEQYF.

The sample holds one count of this clone. This chain uses TRBV28 with TRBJ2-7, with D possibly matching TRBD2 (6 bases). Germline assignment: CDR1 MDHEN and CDR2 SYDVKM. The CDR3 runs 14 residues. V lost 7 bases, J lost 4 bases, and 17 bases lay in between. CDR3 protein: CASTQALAHYEQYF. The CDR3 DNA reads as TGTGCCAGCACTCAAGCACTAGCTCATTACGAGCAGTACTTC.

This chain links TRBV5-8 with TRBJ1-5, with 9 nucleotides matching TRBD1. V lost 0 bases to trimming and J lost 6 bases; unmatched junction nucleotides: 7. The CDR3 has 16 residues. CDR1 is SGHTS and CDR2 is YDEGEE in the germline V gene. CDR3 region: CASSLGLGQGVQPQHF. For the CDR3, the DNA is TGTGCCAGCAGCTTGGGTCTGGGACAGGGAGTTCAGCCCCAGCATTTT.

This clone was detected once. The chain combines TRBV19 with TRBJ1-4; D is unresolved. V lost 9 bases, J lost 0 bases, and 17 bases lay in between. The CDR3 runs to 16 residues. Germline V gives CDR1 LNHDA, CDR2 SQIVND (reference sequence). Here the CDR3 reads CASAFNRAPTNEKLFF. For the CDR3, the DNA is TGTGCCAGCGCCTTCAACAGAGCTCCAACTAATGAAAAACTGTTTTTT.

V usage is TRBV14 and J usage is TRBJ2-7; the D gene is possibly TRBD1 (6 bases). CDR1 SGHDN and CDR2 FVKESK come from the germline V gene. This CDR3 is 13 amino acids long. Trimming stripped 4 bases from V and 7 bases from J, with 14 bases between. The CDR3 region is CASSPDSSGEQYF. CDR3 nucleotide sequence: TGTGCCAGCAGCCCGGACAGCTCTGGAGAGCAGTACTTC.

J is TRBJ2-3 and V is TRBV13; 12 nucleotides align to TRBD1. Looked up from germline, CDR1 is PRHDT and CDR2 is FYEKMQ (reference sequence). CDR3 length equals 17 residues. Unmatched junction bases numbered 9, after V lost 5 bases and J lost 3 bases. CDR3 in DNA: TGTGCCAGCAGCCTTACTCCGGGACAGGGGGCGACAGATACGCAGTATTTT. This encodes CASSLTPGQGATDTQYF.

The chain carries TRBV6-2 or TRBV6-3 and TRBJ1-5, with 7 bases aligning to TRBD1. The V and J ends lost 4 bases and 3 bases, in that order; junction bases with no gene match: 3. Germline V gene data show CDR1 as MNHEY and CDR2 as SVGEGT. The CDR3 is 14 amino acids. The CDR3 sequence is CASSWGTDNQPQHF. In DNA, the CDR3 is TGTGCCAGCAGTTGGGGGACAGACAATCAGCCCCAGCATTTT.

V is TRBV18 and J is TRBJ1-2; a possible D gene is TRBD1 (5 bases). This CDR3 has 14 amino acids. Trimming took 3 bases from V and 6 from J, leaving 14 bases between them. Germline CDR1 is KGHSH and CDR2 is LQKENI. The CDR3 here is CASSPYGQRHGYTF. The CDR3 nucleotides read TGTGCCAGCTCACCCTACGGACAAAGGCATGGCTACACCTTC.

The genes are TRBV14 and TRBJ2-6, with 8 bases aligning to TRBD2. CDR1 SGHDN and CDR2 FVKESK come from the germline V gene. The CDR3 loop spans 18 amino acids. V dropped 8 bases and J dropped 0; count of bases not matched to a gene: 12. CDR3 in amino acids: CASREGVYAGSGANVLTF. Written as DNA, the CDR3 is TGTGCCAGCCGGGAGGGGGTCTACGCCGGCTCTGGGGCCAACGTCCTGACTTTC.

This chain uses TRBV2 with TRBJ1-1; perhaps TRBD1 as D (5 bases). V dropped 10 bases and J dropped 5 bases, with 17 bases sitting between them. This CDR3 has 13 residues. Germline values: CDR1 SNHLY, CDR2 FYNNEI. The CDR3 protein is CATPGGGGTEAFF. The CDR3 bases are TGTGCCACCCCTGGGGGGGGAGGTACTGAAGCTTTCTTT. The full variable domain, with the rest looked up from reference TRBV2 and TRBJ1-1, is EPEVTQTPSHQVTQMGQEVILRCVPISNHLYFYWYRQILGQKVEFLVSFYNNEISEKSEIFDDQFSVERPDGSNFTLKIRSTKLEDSAMYFCATPGGGGTEAFFGQGTRLTVV.

The chain links TRBV28 to TRBJ2-7, with 9 bases that match TRBD1. Germline values: CDR1 MDHEN, CDR2 SYDVKM. This CDR3 comprises 15 residues. V lost 6 bases and J lost 6; bases outside the gene matches: 12. The CDR3 sequence is CASSTPTGGPSEQYF. CDR3 sequence (DNA): TGTGCCAGCAGCACCCCGACAGGGGGACCGAGCGAGCAGTACTTC.

The chain uses TRBV9 and TRBJ1-5; a weak D match, TRBD1 (6 bases). The CDR3 loop spans 15 amino acids. V lost 7 bases to trimming and J lost 3 bases, with 17 bases between them. Per the germline V gene, CDR1 is SGDLS and CDR2 is YYNGEE. CDR3 nucleotide sequence: TGTGCCAGCTCCCCCGGGGGGGCCTTCAATCAGCCCCAGCATTTT. Protein product: CASSPGGAFNQPQHF.

This clone was counted only a few times. The chain uses TRBV5-1 and TRBJ1-1; 10 bases agree with TRBD1. CDR3 length: 15 amino acids. V dropped 0 bases and J dropped 2; count of bases not matched to a gene: 1. Germline assignment: CDR1 SGHRS and CDR2 YFSETQ. The CDR3 bases are TGCGCCAGCAGCTTGGGGGACAGGGGAAACACTGAAGCTTTCTTT. It codes for CASSLGDRGNTEAFF.